By proportion, the clone carrying this T cell receptor (beta chain) is medium-sized (0.01 to 0.1%). Its target is not known. The germline gives CDR1 MNHEY, CDR2 SVGEGT. This CDR3 is built from 14 residues. V lost 4 bases and J 3 bases, leaving 13 bases between the germline ends. Original processing methods: A classifier of distant metastasis in papillary thyroid cancer was built from CDR3 differences (across clinicopathological groups). Using MiXCR, TCRdb re-called clones from the PCR reads. It is TCRdb's table, rather than the study itself, that gives the V and J calls and clone size. This sample has tens of thousands of clones; about a sixth occur once, and the top ten carry approximately 5%. These data are taken from a study of metastatic and nonmetastatic thyroid tumors. About the research overall: Repertoires from blood and tumor or nodule tissue of malignant and benign thyroid patients were compared. Study results and caveats: In blood and tumor, TCR beta diversity was reportedly significantly higher in malignant thyroid tumors than in benign nodules.

Each patient came to thyroid surgery without any prior treatment (of any kind). The chain employs TRBV6-2 or TRBV6-3 and TRBJ2-7; D remains unclear. The sequencing input was blood. The sequence was collected from a female donor with papillary thyroid cancer or a benign thyroid nodule (not recorded which). Some clones in this sample may be carry-over from other donors' samples. Here the CDR3 DNA reads TGTGCCAGCAGTTTCCTTCAGAGAAACTACGAGCAGTACTTC. Residues: CASSFLQRNYEQYF.